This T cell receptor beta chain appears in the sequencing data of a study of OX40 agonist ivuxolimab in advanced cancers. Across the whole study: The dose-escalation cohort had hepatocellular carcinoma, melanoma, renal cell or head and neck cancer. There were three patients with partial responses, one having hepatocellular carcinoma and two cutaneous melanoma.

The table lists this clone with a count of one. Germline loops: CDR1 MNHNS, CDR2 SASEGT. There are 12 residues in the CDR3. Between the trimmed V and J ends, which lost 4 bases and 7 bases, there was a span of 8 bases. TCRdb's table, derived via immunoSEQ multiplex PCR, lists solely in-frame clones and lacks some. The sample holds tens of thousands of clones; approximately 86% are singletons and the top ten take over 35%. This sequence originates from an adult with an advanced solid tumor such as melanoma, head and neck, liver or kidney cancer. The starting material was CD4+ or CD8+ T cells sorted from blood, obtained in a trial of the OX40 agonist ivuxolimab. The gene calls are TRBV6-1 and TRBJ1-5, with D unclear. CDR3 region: CASSVPPQPQHF. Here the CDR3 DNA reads TGTGCCAGCAGTGTACCCCCACAGCCCCAGCATTTT.